Each of the 6 T cell receptor beta chains below was sequenced from the same sample in a study of T cells in Graves' hyperthyroidism and ophthalmopathy (dated by TCRdb to about 2019). Library construction relied on multiplex PCR. Instrument used: Illumina HiSeq 2000. The TCR beta CDR3 regions were amplified from the RNA transcripts. The first round of RT-PCR for the TCR CDR3 was performed with the HTBI primer set and the Qiagen OneStep RT-PCR kit. TCRdb reprocessed the public reads (quality trimming at Q25 with fastp, clone calling with MiXCR) and kept in-frame beta chains. Merged by CDR3 protein, the rows form single entries marked with the most common genes and DNA. The sample table lists over 200,000 distinct CDR3 sequences, approximately 16% of them with a count of one. Roughly two fifths of the sample goes to the ten largest clones. The source material was blood. The receptors were gathered from a man between 35 and 55 years old with Graves' hyperthyroidism.

This clonotype was observed a few times. This chain connects TRBV7-9 to TRBJ2-5, with D perhaps TRBD2 (5 bases). Trimming cost V 4 bases and J 5 bases, with 14 bases left between them. Germline lookup yields CDR1 SEHNR and CDR2 FQNEAQ (reference sequence). CDR3 length: 14 residues. CDR3 in DNA: TGTGCCAGCAGCTCCCCCAACCGGAGGGAGACCCAGTACTTC. Encoded protein: CASSSPNRRETQYF.

The chain employs TRBV4-1 and TRBJ1-5; TRBD1 matches 10 bases. This CDR3 contains 19 residues. Germline V gene sequence: CDR1 MGHRA, CDR2 YSYEKL. The V gene end was trimmed by 4 bases and the J gene end by 3 bases; junction bases not matched to a gene: 15. As DNA, the CDR3 is TGCGCCAGCAGCCCCGTTAAATCCCAGACAGGGGGCGACAATCAGCCCCAGCATTTT. Amino acids: CASSPVKSQTGGDNQPQHF.

Ten or more counts support this clonotype. The CDR3 coding sequence is TGCGCCAGCAGCTCGGGACCCATAGAGGGGGAAGCTTTCTTT. Its protein is CASSSGPIEGEAFF. The chain joins TRBV5-1 to TRBJ1-1; D perhaps matches TRBD1 (5 bases). Germline V CDR1 and CDR2: SGHRS, YFSETQ. CDR3 length: 14 amino acids. The V gene lost 3 bases and the J gene lost 8 bases, with 17 bases spanning the gap.

The DNA of the CDR3 is TGTGCCAGCAGCCCTTCGGACAGCTTGGGCGAGCAGTACTTC. Protein: CASSPSDSLGEQYF. The chain carries TRBV12-3 or TRBV12-4 and TRBJ2-7, with a tentative D call TRBD1 (6 bases). With 6 bases removed from V and 6 bases from J, the gap between germline ends came to 18 bases. The CDR3 extends over 14 amino acids.

The chain couples TRBV6-2 or TRBV6-3 to TRBJ1-5; no clear D. Germline CDR1 is MNHEY and CDR2 is SVGEGT. Trimming removed 5 bases at V and 6 bases at J, with 5 bases between. The CDR3 sequence is 11 residues long. The CDR3 DNA reads TGTGCCAGCAGTCCGGGTCAGCCCCAGCATTTT. Its protein is CASSPGQPQHF.

This clonotype came up a few times. The chain has TRBV11-2 and TRBJ2-7; 11 nucleotides line up with TRBD1. Germline assignment: CDR1 SGHAT and CDR2 FQNNGV. J lost 1 base, V lost 2 bases, and 7 bases had no gene match. This CDR3 has 17 amino acids. CDR3 nucleotide sequence: TGTGCCAGCAGCTTAACAACGGGGACAGGGGGGTCCTACGAGCAGTACTTC. It translates to CASSLTTGTGGSYEQYF.